These T cell receptor beta chains were read from a single sample in a study of blood T cell repertoires in COVID-19. TCRdb's table, derived via immunoSEQ multiplex PCR, lists solely in-frame clones and lacks some. The sample records under 200,000 clones, 75% to 90% being singletons. Sequencing was performed on PBMCs or T cells enriched from blood (not recorded which). Receptors originate from a woman aged 55-69 years who had recovered from COVID-19. CDR3s include the opening cysteine and the closing phenylalanine or tryptophan. The D gene is left open where the match is weak. Rows give clone size only sometimes, using once, few, many, or a class for an expanded clone.

-,TRBJ1-2,13,TRBV9,-,TGTGCCAGCAGCGTATCGGGGTTTGATGGCTACACCTTC,CASSVSGFDGYTF
TRBD1,TRBJ2-3,14,TRBV24-1,-,TGTGCCACCAGTCGGGGACAGGGTAGCGATACGCAGTATTTT,CATSRGQGSDTQYF
TRBD1,TRBJ2-7,15,TRBV6-5,-,TGTGCCAGCAGTTGGGCGACAGGGGGCCCCTACGAGCAGTACTTC,CASSWATGGPYEQYF
TRBD1,TRBJ2-3,15,TRBV9,-,TGTGCCAGCAGCGCCCAAGGACAGGGGTGGGATACGCAGTATTTT,CASSAQGQGWDTQYF
-,TRBJ2-7,13,TRBV20-1,-,TGCAGTGCTAGTAAGCGCAGGGGCTACGAGCAGTACTTC,CSASKRRGYEQYF
TRBD2,TRBJ2-1,16,TRBV10-3,-,TGTGCCATCAGTGAGCAGTCAGCGGGGGCCTACAATGAGCAGTTCTTC,CAISEQSAGAYNEQFF
TRBD1,TRBJ2-7,13,TRBV29-1,-,TGCAGCGCTTCCCCCGACAGGGGCTACGAGCAGTACTTC,CSASPDRGYEQYF
TRBD1,TRBJ1-5,13,TRBV12-3/TRBV12-4,-,TGTGCCAGCAACACAGGGGTGGGTCAGCCCCAGCATTTT,CASNTGVGQPQHF
-,TRBJ1-5,16,TRBV18,few,TGTGCCAGCTCACCGCAACAGGTTAGGGGCAATCAGCCCCAGCATTTT,CASSPQQVRGNQPQHF
TRBD2,TRBJ2-5,15,TRBV5-1,-,TGCGCCAGCAGCTTGGGTAGCGGGTTTCAAGAGACCCAGTACTTC,CASSLGSGFQETQYF
-,TRBJ1-2,16,TRBV5-1,-,TGCGCCAGCAGCCTCGGGGGAAGGAGCGCTAACTATGGCTACACCTTC,CASSLGGRSANYGYTF
-,TRBJ1-1,14,TRBV30,-,TGTGCCTGGAGAGGGGGTCTCCTAGGCACTGAAGCTTTCTTT,CAWRGGLLGTEAFF
-,TRBJ1-1,12,TRBV11-2,-,TGTGCCAGCAGCTCGCAATTGGGGCACCGTGTCTTT,CASSSQLGHRVF
-,TRBJ1-2,15,TRBV6-5,once,TGTGCCAGCAGCCAGAGGGCAGGCTTCTTCTATGGCTACACCTTC,CASSQRAGFFYGYTF